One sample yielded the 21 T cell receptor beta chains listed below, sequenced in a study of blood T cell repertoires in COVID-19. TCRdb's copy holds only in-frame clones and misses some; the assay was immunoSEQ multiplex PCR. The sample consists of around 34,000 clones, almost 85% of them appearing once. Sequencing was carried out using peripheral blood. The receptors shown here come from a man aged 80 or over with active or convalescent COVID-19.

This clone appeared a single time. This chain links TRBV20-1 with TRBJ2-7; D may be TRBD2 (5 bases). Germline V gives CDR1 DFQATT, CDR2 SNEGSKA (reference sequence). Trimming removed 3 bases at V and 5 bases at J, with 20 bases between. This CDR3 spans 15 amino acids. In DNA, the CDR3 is TGCAGTGCTAGTCCGTCCGGACTTCTTCCCGACGAGCAGTACTTC. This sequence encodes CSASPSGLLPDEQYF.

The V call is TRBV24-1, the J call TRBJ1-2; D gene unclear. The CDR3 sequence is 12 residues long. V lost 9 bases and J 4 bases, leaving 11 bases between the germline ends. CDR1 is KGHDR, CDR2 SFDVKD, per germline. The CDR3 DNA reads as TGTGCCACCTCAGATGCATTCTATGGCTACACCTTC. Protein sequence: CATSDAFYGYTF.

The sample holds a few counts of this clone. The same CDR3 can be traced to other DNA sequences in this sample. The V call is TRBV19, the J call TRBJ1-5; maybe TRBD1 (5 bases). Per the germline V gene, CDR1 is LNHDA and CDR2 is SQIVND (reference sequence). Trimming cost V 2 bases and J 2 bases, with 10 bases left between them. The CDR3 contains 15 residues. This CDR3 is CASSIPGLGNQPQHF. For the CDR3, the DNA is TGTGCCAGTAGTATACCAGGGTTGGGCAATCAGCCCCAGCATTTT.

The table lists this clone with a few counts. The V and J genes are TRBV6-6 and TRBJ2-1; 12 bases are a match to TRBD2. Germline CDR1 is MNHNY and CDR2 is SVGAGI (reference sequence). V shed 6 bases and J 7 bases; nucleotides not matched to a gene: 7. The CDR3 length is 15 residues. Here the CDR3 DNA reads TGTGCCAGCAGCCTGGGACTAGCGGGTGTTAATGAGCAGTTCTTC. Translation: CASSLGLAGVNEQFF.

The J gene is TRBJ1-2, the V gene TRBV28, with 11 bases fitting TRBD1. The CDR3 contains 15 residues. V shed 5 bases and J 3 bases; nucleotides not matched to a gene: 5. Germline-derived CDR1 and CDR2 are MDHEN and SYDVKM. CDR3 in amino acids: CASSGTGGADYGYTF. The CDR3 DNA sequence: TGTGCCAGCAGTGGGACAGGGGGAGCTGACTATGGCTACACCTTC.

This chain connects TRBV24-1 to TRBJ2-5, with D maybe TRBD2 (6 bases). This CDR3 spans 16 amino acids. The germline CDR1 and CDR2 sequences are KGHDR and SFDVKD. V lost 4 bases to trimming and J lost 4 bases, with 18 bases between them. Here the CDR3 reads CATSDPSTGVVETQYF. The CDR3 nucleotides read TGTGCCACCAGTGACCCTTCCACGGGGGTGGTAGAGACCCAGTACTTC.

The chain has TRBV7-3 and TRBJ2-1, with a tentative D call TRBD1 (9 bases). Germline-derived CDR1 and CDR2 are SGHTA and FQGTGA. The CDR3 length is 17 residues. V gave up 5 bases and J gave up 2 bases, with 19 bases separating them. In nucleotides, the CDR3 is TGTGCCAGCAGCCCCGGGGGGGGACAGGGAGCCTACAATGAGCAGTTCTTC. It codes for CASSPGGGQGAYNEQFF.

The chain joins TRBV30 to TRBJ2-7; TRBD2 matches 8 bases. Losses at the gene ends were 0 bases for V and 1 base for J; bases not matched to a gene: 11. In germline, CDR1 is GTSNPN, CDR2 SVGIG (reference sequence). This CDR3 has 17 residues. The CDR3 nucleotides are TGTGCCTGGAGTGTGGATCTCAGGACTAGCTCTTCCTACGAGCAGTACTTC. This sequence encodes CAWSVDLRTSSSYEQYF.

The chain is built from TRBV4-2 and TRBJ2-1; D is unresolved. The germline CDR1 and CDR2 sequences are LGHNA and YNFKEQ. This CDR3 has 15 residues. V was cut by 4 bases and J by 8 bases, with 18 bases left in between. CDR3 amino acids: CASSRSGGSTDEQFF. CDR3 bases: TGTGCCAGCAGCCGTTCGGGTGGTTCCACGGATGAGCAGTTCTTC.

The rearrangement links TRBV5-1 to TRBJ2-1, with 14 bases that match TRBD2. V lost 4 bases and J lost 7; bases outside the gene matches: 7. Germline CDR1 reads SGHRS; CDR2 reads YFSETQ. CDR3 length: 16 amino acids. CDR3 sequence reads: CASSGGTSGSENEQFF. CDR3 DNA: TGCGCCAGCAGCGGGGGGACTAGCGGGAGTGAGAATGAGCAGTTCTTC.

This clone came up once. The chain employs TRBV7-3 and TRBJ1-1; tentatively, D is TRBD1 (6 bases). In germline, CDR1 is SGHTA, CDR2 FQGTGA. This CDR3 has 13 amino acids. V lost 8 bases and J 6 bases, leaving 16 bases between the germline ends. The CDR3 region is CASSGVRGSEAFF. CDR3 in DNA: TGTGCCAGCTCAGGGGTAAGGGGCTCTGAAGCTTTCTTT.

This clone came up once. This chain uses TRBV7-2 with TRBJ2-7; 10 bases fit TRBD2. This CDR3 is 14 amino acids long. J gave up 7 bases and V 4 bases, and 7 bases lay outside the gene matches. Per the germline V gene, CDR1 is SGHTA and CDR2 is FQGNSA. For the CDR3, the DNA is TGTGCCAGCAGCTCAAGCGGGAGGGCCGGGGAGCAGTACTTC. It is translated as CASSSSGRAGEQYF. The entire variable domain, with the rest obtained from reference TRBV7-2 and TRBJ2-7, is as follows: GAGVSQSPSNKVTEKGKDVELRCDPISGHTALYWYRQSLGQGLEFLIYFQGNSAPDKSGLPSDRFSAERTGGSVSTLTIQRTQQEDSAVYLCASSSSGRAGEQYFGPGTRLTVT.

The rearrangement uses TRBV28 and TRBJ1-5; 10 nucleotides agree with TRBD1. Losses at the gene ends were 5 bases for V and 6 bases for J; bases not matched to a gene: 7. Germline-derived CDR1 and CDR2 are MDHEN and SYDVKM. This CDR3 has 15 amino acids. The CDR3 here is CASSTGQGESQPQHF. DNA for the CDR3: TGTGCCAGCAGTACCGGACAGGGGGAAAGTCAGCCCCAGCATTTT.

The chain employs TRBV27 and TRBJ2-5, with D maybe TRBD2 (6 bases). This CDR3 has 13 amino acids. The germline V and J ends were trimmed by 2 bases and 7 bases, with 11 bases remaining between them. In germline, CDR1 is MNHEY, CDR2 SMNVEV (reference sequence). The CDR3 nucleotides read TGTGCCAGCAGTTTAATAGGTAGCGGGACCCAGTACTTC. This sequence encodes CASSLIGSGTQYF.

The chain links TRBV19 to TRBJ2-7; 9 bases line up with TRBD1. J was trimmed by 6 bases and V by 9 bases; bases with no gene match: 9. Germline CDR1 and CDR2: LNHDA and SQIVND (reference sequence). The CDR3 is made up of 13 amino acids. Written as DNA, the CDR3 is TGTGCCAGAGCCGGGACAGGGCTTTGCGAGCAGTACTTC. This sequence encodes CARAGTGLCEQYF.

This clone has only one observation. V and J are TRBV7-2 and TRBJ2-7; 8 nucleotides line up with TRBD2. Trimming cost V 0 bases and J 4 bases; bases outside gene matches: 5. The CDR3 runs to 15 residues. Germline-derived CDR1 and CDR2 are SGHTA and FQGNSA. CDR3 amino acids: CASSLAGGGRYEQYF. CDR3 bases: TGTGCCAGCAGCTTAGCGGGCGGGGGGAGATACGAGCAGTACTTC.

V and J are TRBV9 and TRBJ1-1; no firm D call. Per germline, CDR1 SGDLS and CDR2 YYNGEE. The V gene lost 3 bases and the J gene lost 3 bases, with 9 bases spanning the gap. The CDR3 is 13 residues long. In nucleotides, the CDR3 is TGTGCCAGCAGCGCCAGGAGGGACACTGAAGCTTTCTTT. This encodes CASSARRDTEAFF.

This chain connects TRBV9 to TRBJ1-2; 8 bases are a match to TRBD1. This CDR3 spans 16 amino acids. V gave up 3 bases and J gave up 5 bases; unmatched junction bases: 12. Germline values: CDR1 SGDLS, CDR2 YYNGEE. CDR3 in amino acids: CASSADYPGGGYGYTF. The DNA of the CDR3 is TGTGCCAGCAGCGCCGACTACCCAGGGGGCGGGTATGGCTACACCTTC.

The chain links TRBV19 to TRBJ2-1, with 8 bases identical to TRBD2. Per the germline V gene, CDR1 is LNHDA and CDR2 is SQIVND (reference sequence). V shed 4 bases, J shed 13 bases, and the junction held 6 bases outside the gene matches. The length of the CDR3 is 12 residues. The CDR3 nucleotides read TGTGCCAGTAGTACCCGTGGGACTAGACAGTTCTTC. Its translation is CASSTRGTRQFF.

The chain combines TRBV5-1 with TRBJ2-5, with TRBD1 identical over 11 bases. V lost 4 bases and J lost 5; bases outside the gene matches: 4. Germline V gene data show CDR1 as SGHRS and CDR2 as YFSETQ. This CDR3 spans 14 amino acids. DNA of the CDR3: TGCGCCAGCAGCGGGGGACAGGGGGTGGAGACCCAGTACTTC. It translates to CASSGGQGVETQYF.

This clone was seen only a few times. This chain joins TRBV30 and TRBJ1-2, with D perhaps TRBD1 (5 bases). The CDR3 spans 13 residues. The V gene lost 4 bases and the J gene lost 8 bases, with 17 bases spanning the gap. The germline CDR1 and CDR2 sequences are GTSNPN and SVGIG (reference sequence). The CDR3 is CAWTPFKGQGYTF. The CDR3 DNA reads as TGTGCCTGGACACCGTTTAAGGGGCAGGGCTACACCTTC.